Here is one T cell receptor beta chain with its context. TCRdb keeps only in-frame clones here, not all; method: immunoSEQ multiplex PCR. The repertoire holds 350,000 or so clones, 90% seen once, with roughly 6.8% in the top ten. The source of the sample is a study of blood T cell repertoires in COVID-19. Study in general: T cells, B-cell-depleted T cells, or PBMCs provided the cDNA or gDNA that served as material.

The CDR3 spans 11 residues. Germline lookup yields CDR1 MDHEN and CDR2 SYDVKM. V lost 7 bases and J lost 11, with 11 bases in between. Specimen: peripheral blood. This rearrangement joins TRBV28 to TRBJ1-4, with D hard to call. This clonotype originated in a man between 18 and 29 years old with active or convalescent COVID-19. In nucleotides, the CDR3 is TGTGCCAGCACTAAAGCGGCGAAACTGTTTTTT. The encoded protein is CASTKAAKLFF.